This record concerns one T cell receptor (beta chain) sequence. RNA was extracted and reverse transcribed into cDNA as the sequencing template. Here immunoSEQ multiplex PCR was the method, and the copy in TCRdb shows in-frame clones only, minus some. The sample includes 140,000 or so clones, about three fifths of them seen just once. This sample stems from a study of CD8+ T cells in alopecia areata. The trim removed 6 bases at V and 8 bases at J, leaving 8 bases unmatched. This CDR3 comprises 14 residues. Germline CDR1 GTSNPN, CDR2 SVGIG (reference sequence). The clonotype was recovered from a human donor in good health. The J gene is TRBJ2-1, the V gene TRBV30; 12 bases line up with TRBD2. The source material was CD8+ T cells sorted from blood. The chain's CDR3 is CACLLAGGSDEQFF. The CDR3 nucleotides are TGTGCCTGTTTACTAGCGGGAGGTTCCGATGAGCAGTTCTTC.